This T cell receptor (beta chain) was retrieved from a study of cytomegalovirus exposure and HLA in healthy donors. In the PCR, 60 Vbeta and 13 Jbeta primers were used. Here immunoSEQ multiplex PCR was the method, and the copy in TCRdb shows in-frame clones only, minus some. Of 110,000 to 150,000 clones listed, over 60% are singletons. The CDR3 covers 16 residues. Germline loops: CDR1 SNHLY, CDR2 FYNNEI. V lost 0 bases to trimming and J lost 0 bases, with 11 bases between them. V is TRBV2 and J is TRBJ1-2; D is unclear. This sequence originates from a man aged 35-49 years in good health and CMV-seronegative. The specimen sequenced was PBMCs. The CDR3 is CASSEALAISNYGYTF. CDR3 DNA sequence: TGTGCCAGCAGTGAAGCGCTTGCGATATCTAACTATGGCTACACCTTC.